The 27 T cell receptor beta chains reported below all come from one sample, sequenced in a study of T-cell memory formation after mild COVID-19. TCRdb analysed the 5' RACE reads with MiXCR anew, one entry per CDR3 protein. The sample consists of just under 550,000 distinct CDR3 sequences, roughly 22% of them appearing once. Sequenced material: PBMCs or a T cell subset sorted from them (not recorded which). These receptor sequences come from an adult woman who had mild COVID-19 (a few samples of this study predate the infection). Cell type and time point are not known.

The V and J genes are TRBV4-1 and TRBJ2-7, with 8 bases matching TRBD2. CDR1 is MGHRA and CDR2 is YSYEKL in the germline V gene. The CDR3 covers 16 residues. The J segment lost 0 bases and the V segment lost 4 bases, leaving 8 bases of the junction unmatched. The CDR3 DNA reads as TGCGCCAGCAGCCCGACGATTCTAGCGGGCTCCTACGAGCAGTACTTC. This encodes CASSPTILAGSYEQYF.

This clonotype was found a few times. The rearrangement links TRBV5-4 to TRBJ1-1; D is perhaps TRBD1 (6 bases). Germline V gene lookup returns CDR1 SGHNT and CDR2 YYREEE (reference sequence). The germline V and J ends were trimmed by 4 bases and 4 bases, with 17 bases remaining between them. CDR3 size: 15 residues. CDR3: CASSGGYRAVTEAFF. The CDR3 DNA reads TGTGCCAGCAGCGGAGGATACAGGGCGGTCACTGAAGCTTTCTTT.

The chain employs TRBV28 and TRBJ1-1; D remains ambiguous. The V and J ends lost 6 bases and 0 bases respectively, with 5 bases between them. CDR1 MDHEN and CDR2 SYDVKM come from the germline V gene. There are 12 residues in the CDR3. The CDR3 is CASRVMNTEAFF. The CDR3 region has the DNA TGTGCCAGCAGGGTCATGAACACTGAAGCTTTCTTT.

V gene TRBV25-1 combines with J gene TRBJ2-2, with D unresolved. Trimming removed 7 bases at V and 7 bases at J, with 7 bases between. Germline V gene lookup returns CDR1 MGHDK and CDR2 SYGVNS. This CDR3 is 11 amino acids long. CDR3 sequence reads: CASIFGGELFF. In DNA, the CDR3 is TGTGCCAGCATATTTGGCGGGGAGCTGTTTTTT.

This rearrangement joins TRBV9 to TRBJ2-1; a possible D gene is TRBD2 (5 bases). With 0 bases removed from V and 5 bases from J, the gap between germline ends came to 9 bases. The CDR3 spans 14 residues. Germline V lookup: CDR1 SGDLS, CDR2 YYNGEE. The CDR3 spells CASSVAGLNNEQFF. CDR3 DNA sequence: TGTGCCAGCAGCGTAGCGGGATTGAACAATGAGCAGTTCTTC.

This clonotype was seen a handful of times. The chain links TRBV12-3 or TRBV12-4 to TRBJ1-2, with TRBD1 matching over 7 bases. The length of the CDR3 is 14 residues. The J segment lost 8 bases and the V segment lost 2 bases, leaving 8 bases of the junction unmatched. In nucleotides, the CDR3 is TGTGCCAGCAGTTTAAGGCCGTACAGGGGAGGCTACACCTTC. Its translation: CASSLRPYRGGYTF.

This clonotype was found once. The chain combines TRBV7-9 with TRBJ1-6, with D hard to call. Trimming pared 0 bases from V and 10 bases from J, leaving 16 bases between. The CDR3 extends over 16 amino acids. Germline V CDR1 and CDR2: SEHNR, FQNEAQ (reference sequence). CDR3 protein: CASSLAGRVQYSPLHF. The CDR3 region has the DNA TGTGCCAGCAGCTTAGCGGGGAGAGTGCAGTACTCACCCCTCCACTTT.

This clonotype was detected only a few times. This chain connects TRBV5-1 to TRBJ2-1, with D possibly being TRBD1 (6 bases). Trimming stripped 2 bases from V and 3 bases from J, with 12 bases between. The germline gives CDR1 SGHRS, CDR2 YFSETQ. The CDR3 spans 15 residues. The DNA for the CDR3 is TGCGCCAGCAGCTTAACAGGGAACGACTACAATGAGCAGTTCTTC. Its translation is CASSLTGNDYNEQFF.

This clonotype has more than one count but fewer than ten. The genes are TRBV7-6 and TRBJ2-7; 11 bases map to TRBD2. This CDR3 has 16 amino acids. Losses at the gene ends were 5 bases for V and 1 base for J; bases not matched to a gene: 7. Germline CDR1 and CDR2: SGHVS and FNYEAQ. The CDR3: CASSTRLAGLSYEQYF. The CDR3 DNA reads as TGTGCCAGCAGCACCCGACTAGCGGGATTATCCTACGAGCAGTACTTC.

The chain employs TRBV20-1 and TRBJ1-6; tentatively, D is TRBD1 (6 bases). Between the trimmed V and J ends, which lost 0 bases and 7 bases, there was a span of 10 bases. The germline gives CDR1 DFQATT, CDR2 SNEGSKA (reference sequence). This CDR3 has 14 residues. The CDR3 spells CSARDRTDNSPLHF. The DNA of the CDR3 is TGCAGTGCTAGAGATAGGACAGACAATTCACCCCTCCACTTT.

This chain connects TRBV29-1 to TRBJ2-1, with no clear D. V was trimmed by 4 bases and J by 9 bases, leaving 22 bases between them. The CDR3 totals 15 residues. CDR1 and CDR2 from the germline V gene are SQVTM and ANQGSEA. DNA for the CDR3: TGCAGCGTTGGTCGTACTCCCCGGAATTACGGTGAGCAGTTCTTC. Protein sequence: CSVGRTPRNYGEQFF.

This clonotype was found a few times. This sequence joins TRBV12-3 or TRBV12-4 and TRBJ2-3; D gene uncertain. The CDR3 has 13 amino acids. Trimming cost V 5 bases and J 6 bases, with 12 bases left between them. For the CDR3, the DNA is TGTGCCAGCAGTCAAGGGATCACCGATACGCAGTATTTT. Protein: CASSQGITDTQYF.

This clonotype was detected a few times. The chain is built from TRBV20-1 and TRBJ1-5, with 9 nucleotides matching TRBD1. Trimming at V came to 0 bases and at J to 2 bases, leaving 14 bases not matched to a gene. This CDR3 has 19 amino acids. Germline V gene lookup returns CDR1 DFQATT and CDR2 SNEGSKA (reference sequence). The CDR3 DNA is TGCAGTGCTAGAGATGTTGGGACAGGGAAGATAAGGGGCAATCAGCCCCAGCATTTT. Translation gives CSARDVGTGKIRGNQPQHF.

The chain recombines TRBV3-1 with TRBJ2-7; D unresolved. This CDR3 comprises 15 residues. The V gene lost 1 base and the J gene lost 2 bases, with 12 bases spanning the gap. Germline lookup yields CDR1 LGHDT and CDR2 YNNKEL (reference sequence). Here the CDR3 reads CASSQGSLNPYEQYF. CDR3 coding DNA: TGTGCCAGCAGCCAAGGTTCCTTAAACCCCTACGAGCAGTACTTC.

This clonotype was observed a few times. The chain combines TRBV7-2 with TRBJ2-1; D is ambiguous. CDR3 size: 13 residues. The V end was cut by 1 base, the J end by 6 bases, with 7 bases between. The germline V gene has CDR1 SGHTA and CDR2 FQGNSA. The CDR3 bases are TGTGCCAGCAGCTTAGACGGGTTCAATGAGCAGTTCTTC. It yields the protein CASSLDGFNEQFF.

The chain combines TRBV7-9 with TRBJ2-1; 13 nucleotides align to TRBD2. J was trimmed by 6 bases and V by 5 bases; bases with no gene match: 10. The CDR3 totals 17 residues. Per germline, CDR1 SEHNR and CDR2 FQNEAQ (reference sequence). CDR3 loop: CASSPVGLAGAGNEQFF. CDR3 in DNA: TGTGCCAGCAGCCCCGTCGGACTAGCGGGAGCAGGCAATGAGCAGTTCTTC.

This clonotype was counted between two and nine times. This sequence joins TRBV20-1 and TRBJ1-1, with 9 bases lining up with TRBD1. The CDR3 consists of 14 residues. The germline V gene encodes CDR1 DFQATT and CDR2 SNEGSKA (reference sequence). V lost 3 bases to trimming and J lost 10 bases; unmatched junction nucleotides: 12. Written as DNA, the CDR3 is TGCAGTGCTAGGGGGGACAGGGCTACTCTTGGAGCTTTCTTT. It translates to CSARGDRATLGAFF.

This clonotype has more than one count but fewer than ten. V is TRBV5-1 and J is TRBJ2-7, with unresolved D. The germline CDR1 and CDR2 sequences are SGHRS and YFSETQ. Between the trimmed V and J ends, which lost 0 bases and 7 bases, there was a span of 11 bases. This CDR3 has 13 residues. The CDR3 DNA reads as TGCGCCAGCAGCTTGGCAATCGCAAGAGAGCAGTACTTC. It yields the protein CASSLAIAREQYF.

This clonotype was counted ten times or more. DNA of the CDR3: TGTGCCAGCAGTTTATCCGGGACAGGGGGCGTCGAGCAGTACTTC. It specifies CASSLSGTGGVEQYF. This chain links TRBV6-6 with TRBJ2-7, with 12 bases aligning to TRBD1. The germline V gene encodes CDR1 MNHNY and CDR2 SVGAGI (reference sequence). Germline trimming cut 4 bases from V and 6 bases from J; bases unmatched to any gene: 7. The CDR3 sequence is 15 residues long.

This clonotype was seen only a few times. V usage is TRBV2 and J usage is TRBJ1-2, with 7 nucleotides matching TRBD1. The CDR3 is 14 amino acids. Germline-derived CDR1 and CDR2 are SNHLY and FYNNEI. The V gene end was trimmed by 2 bases and the J gene end by 4 bases; junction bases not matched to a gene: 4. Written as DNA, the CDR3 is TGTGCCAGCAGTGAAAGGGGACAGATCTATGGCTACACCTTC. It specifies CASSERGQIYGYTF. Full variable domain (rest looked up from reference TRBV2 and TRBJ1-2): EPEVTQTPSHQVTQMGQEVILRCVPISNHLYFYWYRQILGQKVEFLVSFYNNEISEKSEIFDDQFSVERPDGSNFTLKIRSTKLEDSAMYFCASSERGQIYGYTFGSGTRLTVV.

This chain connects TRBV24-1 to TRBJ2-5, with 10 bases matching TRBD1. J was trimmed by 5 bases and V by 4 bases; bases with no gene match: 12. Germline V gives CDR1 KGHDR, CDR2 SFDVKD. The CDR3 is made up of 17 amino acids. In DNA form, the CDR3 reads TGTGCCACCAGTGAGCAGCGCGGGACAGGGGTCCGGGAGACCCAGTACTTC. It translates to CATSEQRGTGVRETQYF.

This chain's CDR3 is CASSLEGDPTAANNEQFF. The CDR3 DNA reads TGTGCCAGCAGCTTGGAGGGGGACCCCACAGCGGCGAACAATGAGCAGTTCTTC. The chain employs TRBV5-5 and TRBJ2-1; D is possibly TRBD1 (6 bases). The CDR3 extends over 18 amino acids. CDR1 SGHKS and CDR2 YYEKEE come from the germline V gene (reference sequence). V shed 0 bases and J shed 5 bases, with 21 bases lying between them.

The chain uses TRBV6-6 and TRBJ1-1, with a possible D match to TRBD1 (5 bases). There are 15 residues in the CDR3. The V gene lost 2 bases and the J gene lost 4 bases, with 14 bases spanning the gap. Germline V gives CDR1 MNHNY, CDR2 SVGAGI (reference sequence). The CDR3 sequence: CASSYGQGSSTEAFF. The CDR3, as DNA: TGTGCCAGCAGTTACGGGCAGGGTAGCAGCACTGAAGCTTTCTTT.

This chain links TRBV3-1 with TRBJ2-7, with TRBD2 identical over 12 bases. The CDR3 is 16 residues long. Losses at the gene ends were 1 base for V and 4 bases for J; bases not matched to a gene: 5. Germline CDR1 LGHDT, CDR2 YNNKEL (reference sequence). CDR3 amino acids: CASSQGRTSGVYEQYF. The DNA of the CDR3 is TGTGCCAGCAGCCAAGGGAGGACTAGCGGGGTATACGAGCAGTACTTC.

This clonotype occurred a few times. The rearrangement uses TRBV29-1 and TRBJ2-2; D call uncertain. This CDR3 contains 14 residues. The germline V gene encodes CDR1 SQVTM and CDR2 ANQGSEA. Trimming removed 7 bases at V and 0 bases at J, with 12 bases between. The CDR3 region is CSARESSNTGELFF. CDR3 in DNA: TGCAGCGCTCGTGAGAGCTCGAACACCGGGGAGCTGTTTTTT.

This sequence joins TRBV7-3 and TRBJ2-7; D perhaps matches TRBD2 (6 bases). Trimming pared 0 bases from V and 5 bases from J, leaving 14 bases between. Germline CDR1 is SGHTA and CDR2 is FQGTGA. CDR3 size: 15 residues. The CDR3 nucleotides are TGTGCCAGCAGCTTAACTACGTCGGGAGTAAACGAGCAGTACTTC. It yields the protein CASSLTTSGVNEQYF.

At least ten counts were recorded for this clonotype. The chain uses TRBV5-8 and TRBJ2-1, with a tentative D call TRBD1 (6 bases). CDR3 length: 15 amino acids. Germline CDR1 reads SGHTS; CDR2 reads YDEGEE. The ends were cut back, 0 bases at V and 2 bases at J, with 9 bases in the middle. The CDR3 coding sequence is TGTGCCAGCAGCTTGGTCAGGGGCCCCTACAATGAGCAGTTCTTC. Protein: CASSLVRGPYNEQFF.